These 28 T cell receptor beta chains originate from one sample sequenced in a study of blood T cell repertoires in COVID-19. Profiling relied on immunoSEQ multiplex PCR, and the TCRdb table lists in-frame clones only, not all of them. This sample carries some 150,000 clones, approximately 83% of them seen once, and the ten largest clones take under 9.5%. Sample: PBMCs or T cells enriched from blood (not recorded which). These receptor sequences come from a man aged 45-60 years who had recovered from COVID-19.

This clone was observed once. This rearrangement joins TRBV7-2 to TRBJ1-2, with 9 bases identical to TRBD1. Germline assignment: CDR1 SGHTA and CDR2 FQGNSA. V was clipped by 7 bases and J by 2 bases; unmatched bases: 8. There are 15 residues in the CDR3. Written as DNA, the CDR3 is TGTGCCAGCAACCTCGGGACAGGGACCAACTATGGCTACACCTTC. This translates into CASNLGTGTNYGYTF.

The chain couples TRBV12-5 to TRBJ1-4; a weak D match, TRBD1 (6 bases). V was shortened by 0 bases and J by 1 base, with 9 bases between the two germline ends. The germline V gene encodes CDR1 LGHNT and CDR2 FRNRAP. The CDR3 has 16 amino acids. DNA of the CDR3: TGTGCTAGTGGTTTGGTACGCAGGGGAACTAATGAAAAACTGTTTTTT. This encodes CASGLVRRGTNEKLFF.

The chain links TRBV24-1 to TRBJ1-5; D is ambiguous. Trimming stripped 1 base from V and 7 bases from J, with 19 bases between. CDR1 is KGHDR, CDR2 SFDVKD, per germline. CDR3 length equals 17 residues. In DNA, the CDR3 is TGTGCCACCAGTGATTTCAACCGGGGTTGGGGTACACAGCCCCAGCATTTT. Protein: CATSDFNRGWGTQPQHF.

V is TRBV24-1 and J is TRBJ1-2; 7 bases are shared with TRBD1. The CDR3 has 15 residues. Per germline, CDR1 KGHDR and CDR2 SFDVKD. The trim removed 3 bases at V and 1 base at J, leaving 4 bases unmatched. The CDR3 DNA sequence: TGTGCCACCAGTGATCACAGGGGTGGTAACTATGGCTACACCTTC. Amino acid sequence: CATSDHRGGNYGYTF.

Only a few counts were recorded for this clone. The rearrangement joins TRBV6-2 or TRBV6-3 to TRBJ1-1; 7 bases match TRBD1. After removal of 5 bases from V and 7 bases from J, the junction contained 10 bases not matched to a gene. CDR1 and CDR2 from the germline V gene are MNHEY and SVGEGT. The CDR3 runs to 14 residues. CDR3 sequence reads: CASSPSRDSLEAFF. For the CDR3, the DNA is TGTGCCAGCAGTCCCTCCCGGGACAGCCTTGAAGCTTTCTTT.

This clone was seen a single time. The chain is built from TRBV18 and TRBJ2-3; the match to TRBD2 covers 8 bases. The junction had 7 bases not matched to a gene; V was cut back by 2 bases and J by 0 bases. This CDR3 is 17 amino acids long. Germline CDR1 is KGHSH and CDR2 is LQKENI. DNA of the CDR3: TGTGCCAGCTCACCAAAATTAGCGGGGCCCAGCACAGATACGCAGTATTTT. Protein sequence: CASSPKLAGPSTDTQYF.

Concerning this clone itself: Germline and junction disagree at one end, which may indicate a read error. This chain links TRBV14 with TRBJ1-1; 7 nucleotides line up with TRBD1. The CDR3 spans 15 residues. Germline V gives CDR1 SGHDN, CDR2 FVKESK. The CDR3: CASSRGLRGNPEAFF. The CDR3 nucleotides are TGTGCCAGCAGCCGAGGTCTCAGGGGGAACCCTGAAGCTTTCTTT.

The CDR3, as DNA: TGTGCCAGCAGCTTACCCACAGGGTCGGGAAACACCATATATTTT. This gives the protein CASSLPTGSGNTIYF. The chain has TRBV5-6 and TRBJ1-3; tentatively, D is TRBD1 (6 bases). The CDR3 is 15 residues long. The germline V gene has CDR1 SGHDT and CDR2 YYEEEE. V dropped 2 bases and J dropped 4 bases, with 13 bases sitting between them.

J is TRBJ1-2 and V is TRBV11-2; 8 bases line up with TRBD1. Germline V lookup: CDR1 SGHAT, CDR2 FQNNGV. The junction had 4 bases not matched to a gene; V was cut back by 5 bases and J by 5 bases. The CDR3 sequence is 13 residues long. The CDR3 bases are TGTGCCAGCAGCCCAGGACAGGGTTATGGCTACACCTTC. Encoded protein: CASSPGQGYGYTF. The variable domain in full, completed from reference TRBV11-2 and TRBJ1-2, reads EAGVAQSPRYKIIEKRQSVAFWCNPISGHATLYWYQQILGQGPKLLIQFQNNGVVDDSQLPKDRFSAERLKGVDSTLKIQPAKLEDSAVYLCASSPGQGYGYTFGSGTRLTVV.

CDR3 loop: CASSLRGPKSPLHF. The DNA for the CDR3 is TGTGCCAGCAGCTTAAGGGGGCCCAAATCACCCCTCCACTTT. V usage is TRBV11-3 and J usage is TRBJ1-6, with TRBD1 matching 7 bases. CDR3 length: 14 residues. The V segment lost 2 bases and the J segment 10 bases; nucleotides outside the gene matches: 5. Germline V gene data show CDR1 as SGHNT and CDR2 as YENEEA. The full variable domain, in which reference TRBV11-3 and TRBJ1-6 provide the parts outside the CDR3, is EAGVVQSPRYKIIEKKQPVAFWCNPISGHNTLYWYLQNLGQGPELLIRYENEEAVDDSQLPKDRFSAERLKGVDSTLKIQPAELGDSAVYLCASSLRGPKSPLHFGNGTRLTVT.

This chain uses TRBV6-2 or TRBV6-3 with TRBJ2-5; 12 bases line up with TRBD2. Germline V gene data show CDR1 as MNHEY and CDR2 as SVGEGT. The CDR3 sequence is 18 residues long. The trim removed 0 bases at V and 3 bases at J, leaving 8 bases unmatched. This chain's CDR3 is CASSYSSLAGGPKETQYF. For the CDR3, the DNA is TGTGCCAGCAGTTACTCGAGTCTAGCGGGGGGGCCGAAAGAGACCCAGTACTTC.

Written as DNA, the CDR3 is TGTGCCAGCAGCTCGGAACCGGGACAGGGGATGGGACACGAGCAGTACTTC. Protein: CASSSEPGQGMGHEQYF. The rearrangement uses TRBV11-2 and TRBJ2-7, with 10 bases identical to TRBD1. The CDR3 is 17 amino acids. Unmatched junction bases numbered 14, after V lost 4 bases and J lost 5 bases. Germline V gene sequence: CDR1 SGHAT, CDR2 FQNNGV.

The CDR3 loop is CASLKGHPYEQYF. The CDR3 DNA is TGTGCCAGCCTTAAAGGACACCCGTACGAGCAGTACTTC. The chain is built from TRBV28 and TRBJ2-7; a possible D gene is TRBD1 (5 bases). The CDR3 contains 13 residues. Looked up from germline, CDR1 is MDHEN and CDR2 is SYDVKM. V lost 8 bases to trimming and J lost 4 bases, with 15 bases between them.

This clone has just a few counts. The chain carries TRBV5-5 and TRBJ1-6; possible D gene TRBD1, 6 bases. This CDR3 is built from 16 residues. V lost 4 bases, J lost 8 bases, and 19 bases lay in between. From germline, CDR1 is SGHKS and CDR2 YYEKEE (reference sequence). The DNA for the CDR3 is TGTGCCAGCAGCCCCACGGGCAGGGGTAGAGATTCACCCCTCCACTTT. Translation gives CASSPTGRGRDSPLHF.

This chain connects TRBV7-6 to TRBJ2-7; TRBD1 matches at 11 bases. Germline V gene data show CDR1 as SGHVS and CDR2 as FNYEAQ. The CDR3 contains 16 residues. V gave up 4 bases and J gave up 2 bases; unmatched junction bases: 7. The CDR3 DNA follows: TGTGCCAGCAGCTCCTCATGGACAGGGGGCACCTACGAGCAGTACTTC. This translates into CASSSSWTGGTYEQYF.

The chain recombines TRBV14 with TRBJ2-1; 10 bases map to TRBD2. With V trimmed by 4 bases and J by 4 bases, 4 bases remained unmatched. The length of the CDR3 is 15 residues. Germline lookup yields CDR1 SGHDN and CDR2 FVKESK. The CDR3 DNA follows: TGTGCCAGCAGCCTCCTGACTAGCGGGTACAATGAGCAGTTCTTC. It is translated as CASSLLTSGYNEQFF.

The rearrangement uses TRBV19 and TRBJ2-5; 8 bases line up with TRBD1. V lost 4 bases, J lost 6 bases, and 4 bases stayed unmatched. This CDR3 comprises 13 residues. Germline V gives CDR1 LNHDA, CDR2 SQIVND (reference sequence). The CDR3 here is CASSTDRGQTQYF. The DNA of the CDR3 is TGTGCCAGTAGTACTGACAGGGGCCAGACCCAGTACTTC.

This chain links TRBV4-1 with TRBJ2-7; 10 nucleotides align to TRBD1. The CDR3 consists of 16 residues. Germline CDR1 MGHRA, CDR2 YSYEKL. V shed 1 base, J shed 4 bases, and the junction held 7 bases outside the gene matches. CDR3 in amino acids: CASSQGQGASGYEQYF. DNA for the CDR3: TGCGCCAGCAGCCAAGGACAGGGGGCATCGGGGTACGAGCAGTACTTC.

The chain joins TRBV27 to TRBJ1-2, with TRBD1 identical over 8 bases. The CDR3 runs 13 residues. The germline gives CDR1 MNHEY, CDR2 SMNVEV (reference sequence). Trimming at V came to 6 bases and at J to 4 bases, leaving 4 bases not matched to a gene. In nucleotides, the CDR3 is TGTGCCAGCAGCCCCGGGACAGGCTATGGCTACACCTTC. It specifies CASSPGTGYGYTF.

The rearrangement uses TRBV7-3 and TRBJ2-6; the D is unclear. CDR3 length equals 13 residues. The germline CDR1 and CDR2 sequences are SGHTA and FQGTGA. Trimming cost V 3 bases and J 2 bases, with 2 bases left between them. Here the CDR3 DNA reads TGTGCCAGCAGCTTTACTGGGGCCAACGTCCTGACTTTC. The encoded protein is CASSFTGANVLTF.

The chain combines TRBV19 with TRBJ1-1, with a possible D match to TRBD1 (5 bases). The CDR3 spans 14 residues. The germline V and J ends were trimmed by 10 bases and 1 base, with 16 bases remaining between them. The germline gives CDR1 LNHDA, CDR2 SQIVND (reference sequence). The CDR3 loop reads CATQRGGGNTEAFF. In DNA, the CDR3 is TGTGCCACCCAACGCGGCGGGGGGAACACTGAAGCTTTCTTT.

CDR3 in amino acids: CASSQGAHGSPLHF. The CDR3 nucleotides read TGTGCCAGCAGCCAAGGAGCGCATGGTTCACCCCTCCACTTT. The chain carries TRBV3-1 (or the pseudogene TRBV3-2) and TRBJ1-6; D unclear. There are 14 residues in the CDR3. V was clipped by 1 base and J by 9 bases, with 10 bases between them. Germline CDR1 reads LGHDT; CDR2 reads YNNKEL (reference sequence).

A few counts support this clone. The J gene is TRBJ1-2, the V gene TRBV2; the match to TRBD1 covers 7 bases. The V segment lost 3 bases and the J segment 3 bases; nucleotides outside the gene matches: 4. The germline V gene has CDR1 SNHLY and CDR2 FYNNEI. This CDR3 spans 14 amino acids. CDR3 sequence reads: CASSEVQGDYGYTF. In nucleotides, the CDR3 is TGTGCCAGCAGTGAGGTGCAGGGGGACTATGGCTACACCTTC.

The CDR3 region has the DNA TGTGCCATCAGATTGAGCGGGGGGCCACCCTACAATGAGCAGTTCTTC. It is translated as CAIRLSGGPPYNEQFF. The chain recombines TRBV10-3 with TRBJ2-1, with 9 nucleotides matching TRBD2. V gave up 6 bases and J gave up 2 bases; unmatched junction bases: 8. This CDR3 is built from 16 residues. Germline V lookup: CDR1 ENHRY, CDR2 SYGVKD.

This chain uses TRBV9 with TRBJ1-1; D ambiguous. CDR1 is SGDLS, CDR2 YYNGEE, per germline. The V end lost 0 bases, the J end lost 1 base, and 7 bases lay between the germline ends. The CDR3 runs 14 residues. The CDR3 DNA reads as TGTGCCAGCAGCGTAGATCACAGGAACACTGAAGCTTTCTTT. Its protein is CASSVDHRNTEAFF.

The V call is TRBV9, the J call TRBJ2-5; the D gene is possibly TRBD2 (6 bases). The J call may be faulty, since TRBJ2-7 better matches the DNA end. Germline loops: CDR1 SGDLS, CDR2 YYNGEE. CDR3 length: 14 amino acids. The CDR3, as DNA: TGTGCCAGCAGCCCTAATGAAGGACTATACGAGCAGTACTTC. As protein: CASSPNEGLYEQYF.

The CDR3 DNA is TGTGCCAGCAGTTTAGCTAGCGGGGGCTCCTATGAGCAGTTCTTC. It specifies CASSLASGGSYEQFF. V usage is TRBV27 and J usage is TRBJ2-1; 10 bases align to TRBD2. Germline V lookup: CDR1 MNHEY, CDR2 SMNVEV (reference sequence). V lost 2 bases to trimming and J lost 8 bases; unmatched junction nucleotides: 6. CDR3 size: 15 residues.

This sequence joins TRBV6-2 or TRBV6-3 and TRBJ2-5; D not certain. CDR3 length: 14 residues. Trimming took 2 bases from V and 4 from J, leaving 11 bases between them. Germline values: CDR1 MNHEY, CDR2 SVGEGT. CDR3 bases: TGTGCCAGCAGTTACGGCGTCAGCGCAGAGACCCAGTACTTC. This sequence encodes CASSYGVSAETQYF.